These 27 T cell receptor beta chains share one sample of origin, sequenced in a study of blood T cells in healthy people across ages. The use of a sample-barcoded 5' primer and a J-beta primer mix characterized a second PCR of roughly 6 to 11 cycles. TCRdb re-called the 5' RACE reads through MiXCR, storing one row per CDR3 protein. The profile shows some 1.7 million distinct CDR3 sequences, 28% of them singletons. The sequencing input was blood. The receptors were gathered from a woman under 40 in good health.

This clonotype was detected once. A junction end diverges from the germline sequence, so it may reflect a read error. The chain couples TRBV11-2 to TRBJ2-1; D call uncertain. CDR3 length: 15 residues. Germline CDR1 is SGHAT and CDR2 is FQNNGV. The chain's CDR3 is CTSSPRHDLGNEQFF. CDR3 bases: TGTACCAGCAGCCCTAGACACGACCTGGGGAATGAGCAGTTCTTC.

The J gene is TRBJ2-3, the V gene TRBV7-2, with TRBD2 as a possible D gene (5 bases). The CDR3 runs to 16 residues. V lost 5 bases and J 2 bases, leaving 17 bases between the germline ends. Germline V CDR1 and CDR2: SGHTA, FQGNSA. CDR3 bases: TGTGCCAGCAGCCTACTAGGACTGCCCAACACAGATACGCAGTATTTT. This sequence encodes CASSLLGLPNTDTQYF.

The table lists this clonotype with a few counts. The chain is built from TRBV27 and TRBJ2-1, with 8 bases lining up with TRBD1. The CDR3 runs 15 residues. J gave up 7 bases and V 5 bases, and 10 bases lay outside the gene matches. The V gene's germline CDR1 is MNHEY and CDR2 SMNVEV (reference sequence). CDR3: CASSPDREGPNEQFF. The CDR3 DNA reads TGTGCCAGCAGTCCGGACAGGGAAGGTCCGAATGAGCAGTTCTTC.

The chain is built from TRBV12-3 or TRBV12-4 and TRBJ2-7; perhaps TRBD2 as D (6 bases). The J call is uncertain, as TRBJ2-5 better fits the DNA end. The CDR3 is 15 amino acids. The CDR3 DNA reads as TGTGCCAGCAGTTCTACCGGGGGTATACAAGAGACCCAGTACTTC. Amino acids: CASSSTGGIQETQYF.

V gene TRBV5-1 combines with J gene TRBJ2-1; D call uncertain. Germline values: CDR1 SGHRS, CDR2 YFSETQ. The V gene lost 7 bases and the J gene lost 7 bases, with 21 bases spanning the gap. The CDR3 loop spans 15 amino acids. The CDR3 spells CASAMKRTALNEQFF. For the CDR3, the DNA is TGCGCCAGCGCTATGAAAAGGACCGCGCTGAATGAGCAGTTCTTC. Using reference TRBV5-1 and TRBJ2-1 for the parts outside the CDR3, the full variable domain is KAGVTQTPRYLIKTRGQQVTLSCSPISGHRSVSWYQQTPGQGLQFLFEYFSETQRNKGNFPGRFSGRQFSNSRSEMNVSTLELGDSALYLCASAMKRTALNEQFFGPGTRLTVL.

The genes are TRBV18 and TRBJ2-1; 8 nucleotides match TRBD2. CDR1 and CDR2 from the germline V gene are KGHSH and LQKENI. The CDR3 loop spans 15 amino acids. After removal of 5 bases from V and 5 bases from J, the junction contained 8 bases not matched to a gene. This chain's CDR3 is CASSGLGLVNNEQFF. The CDR3 nucleotides read TGTGCCAGCTCAGGCCTGGGACTAGTAAACAATGAGCAGTTCTTC.

This clonotype was seen only a few times. The chain employs TRBV6-2 or TRBV6-3 and TRBJ1-2; no firm D call. The CDR3 sequence is 15 residues long. V gave up 0 bases and J gave up 4 bases, with 12 bases separating them. The germline V gene has CDR1 MNHEY and CDR2 SVGEGT. The CDR3, as DNA: TGTGCCAGCAGTTACTCCCCGGCAGGATCCTATGGCTACACCTTC. Protein product: CASSYSPAGSYGYTF.

This sequence joins TRBV3-1 and TRBJ2-3; 9 bases match TRBD2. V gave up 6 bases and J gave up 4 bases; unmatched junction bases: 5. Germline CDR1 LGHDT, CDR2 YNNKEL (reference sequence). The length of the CDR3 is 14 residues. The CDR3 is CASRLAGFADTQYF. CDR3 sequence (DNA): TGTGCCAGCAGGCTAGCGGGGTTCGCAGATACGCAGTATTTT.

The chain uses TRBV18 and TRBJ1-1, with D unresolved. Germline lookup yields CDR1 KGHSH and CDR2 LQKENI. V shed 3 bases and J shed 5 bases, with 19 bases lying between them. The CDR3 has 16 amino acids. The chain's CDR3 is CASSPREAGGGTEAFF. Written as DNA, the CDR3 is TGTGCCAGCTCACCCCGGGAGGCAGGCGGTGGGACTGAAGCTTTCTTT.

This clonotype was seen at least ten times. This chain connects TRBV12-3 or TRBV12-4 to TRBJ2-7; D uncertain. The CDR3 loop spans 15 amino acids. Trimming took off 5 bases at V and 6 bases at J, with 20 bases between the two ends. The CDR3 nucleotides read TGTGCCAGCAGTCTACTAACATGGCCGTCGTCCGAGCAGTACTTC. Protein sequence: CASSLLTWPSSEQYF.

The table lists this clonotype with a few counts. J is TRBJ1-1 and V is TRBV2; D remains ambiguous. Germline V gene data show CDR1 as SNHLY and CDR2 as FYNNEI. The CDR3 is 12 amino acids. V was pared by 4 bases and J by 5 bases, with 8 bases between. CDR3 residues: CASSVHRTEAFF. The DNA for the CDR3 is TGTGCCAGCAGTGTGCATCGAACTGAAGCTTTCTTT.

This clonotype was seen a few times. The chain is built from TRBV5-1 and TRBJ2-1, with D perhaps matching TRBD1 (6 bases). V lost 4 bases to trimming and J lost 5 bases, with 22 bases between them. CDR3 length: 17 residues. CDR1 and CDR2 from the germline V gene are SGHRS and YFSETQ. This chain's CDR3 is CASSPTGGTTGNNEQFF. As DNA, the CDR3 is TGCGCCAGCAGCCCGACAGGTGGGACCACAGGAAACAATGAGCAGTTCTTC.

This clonotype was observed a single time. One end of the junction does not line up with germline, which may come from a read error. The chain uses TRBV5-1 and TRBJ2-1, with TRBD2 matching 7 bases. There are 15 residues in the CDR3. CDR1 SGHRS and CDR2 YFSETQ come from the germline V gene. CDR3 sequence (DNA): TGCGTCAGCAGCGCGGGACTAAGCTCCTACAATGAGCAGTTCTTC. This encodes CVSSAGLSSYNEQFF.

There are a few counts of this clonotype. A read error may produce the germline difference seen at one junction end. The chain links TRBV4-3 to TRBJ1-4, with 10 bases matching TRBD1. The germline CDR1 and CDR2 sequences are LGHNA and YSLEER. The CDR3 sequence is 17 residues long. This chain's CDR3 is CANSQAITGTGEEKLFF. As DNA, the CDR3 is TGCGCCAACAGCCAAGCAATTACCGGGACAGGGGAAGAAAAACTGTTTTTT.

At least ten counts were recorded for this clonotype. The chain is built from TRBV28 and TRBJ1-4; no clear D gene. The CDR3 is made up of 16 amino acids. Trimming removed 7 bases from V and 5 bases from J, with 20 bases in between. CDR1 is MDHEN and CDR2 is SYDVKM in the germline V gene. In DNA form, the CDR3 reads TGTGCCAGCACCCACGCAGACGAGCGGGGAAATGAAAAACTGTTTTTT. This codes for CASTHADERGNEKLFF.

This clonotype was seen a few times. The V and J genes are TRBV20-1 and TRBJ2-5; tentatively, D is TRBD2 (6 bases). Germline V CDR1 and CDR2: DFQATT, SNEGSKA (reference sequence). This CDR3 comprises 15 residues. V lost 6 bases and J lost 0, with 17 bases in between. The CDR3 sequence: CSAAGPWRDQETQYF. The CDR3 DNA sequence: TGCAGTGCCGCGGGGCCTTGGCGGGACCAAGAGACCCAGTACTTC.

V and J are TRBV4-1 and TRBJ1-5; D not resolved. Germline-derived CDR1 and CDR2 are MGHRA and YSYEKL. V was shortened by 3 bases and J by 0 bases, with 9 bases between the two germline ends. CDR3 size: 15 residues. CDR3 nucleotides: TGCGCCAGCAGCCATGCATTGACTAGCAATCAGCCCCAGCATTTT. It codes for CASSHALTSNQPQHF.

With respect to this clonotype: With a much larger clone just one base away, this may be a read error. V usage is TRBV7-2 and J usage is TRBJ2-5, with D maybe TRBD2 (6 bases). The CDR3 has 15 amino acids. Germline CDR1 reads SGHTA; CDR2 reads FQGNSA. With 5 bases removed from V and 11 bases from J, the gap between germline ends came to 24 bases. This chain's CDR3 is CASSRDWGWNTEQYF. The CDR3 DNA sequence: TGTGCCAGCAGCCGGGACTGGGGGTGGAATACTGAGCAGTACTTC.

The chain is built from TRBV18 and TRBJ2-5; D remains ambiguous. The J call may be incorrect, as the DNA end agrees better with TRBJ2-7. The germline CDR1 and CDR2 sequences are KGHSH and LQKENI. This CDR3 is built from 12 residues. CDR3 in amino acids: CASSPLSDEQYF. DNA for the CDR3: TGTGCCAGCTCCCCATTATCCGACGAGCAGTACTTC.

This clonotype was seen only a few times. This chain joins TRBV2 and TRBJ1-4; 8 nucleotides align to TRBD1. CDR3 length equals 14 residues. With 7 bases clipped from V and 8 bases from J, the junction kept 9 bases outside the gene matches. Germline CDR1 reads SNHLY; CDR2 reads FYNNEI. The CDR3 region is CASKPDRGREKLFF. In DNA form, the CDR3 reads TGTGCCAGCAAACCAGACAGGGGTAGAGAAAAACTGTTTTTT. The complete variable domain, with remaining parts taken from reference TRBV2 and TRBJ1-4, reads EPEVTQTPSHQVTQMGQEVILRCVPISNHLYFYWYRQILGQKVEFLVSFYNNEISEKSEIFDDQFSVERPDGSNFTLKIRSTKLEDSAMYFCASKPDRGREKLFFGSGTQLSVL.

The CDR3 loop reads CASSVMEGADTEAFF. The DNA of the CDR3 is TGTGCCAGCAGCGTAATGGAGGGGGCGGACACTGAAGCTTTCTTT. The chain couples TRBV9 to TRBJ1-1; 7 bases fit TRBD1. The CDR3 has 15 amino acids. Looked up from germline, CDR1 is SGDLS and CDR2 is YYNGEE. V was clipped by 1 base and J by 3 bases; unmatched bases: 6.

This clonotype was picked up many times. The genes are TRBV3-1 and TRBJ1-2; 7 nucleotides agree with TRBD1. Germline V gene sequence: CDR1 LGHDT, CDR2 YNNKEL (reference sequence). The CDR3 is 14 residues long. V gave up 3 bases and J gave up 4 bases; unmatched junction bases: 5. The CDR3 nucleotides read TGTGCCAGCAGCCAGACACAGGGGAGCTATGGCTACACCTTC. This gives the protein CASSQTQGSYGYTF.

This clonotype showed up just a few times. The chain joins TRBV3-1 to TRBJ2-4, with 9 bases matching TRBD2. The CDR3 runs 18 residues. Germline V CDR1 and CDR2: LGHDT, YNNKEL (reference sequence). V trimming: 0 bases; J trimming: 2 bases; junction bases outside the gene matches: 8. DNA of the CDR3: TGTGCCAGCAGCCAAGAAGAAGACAGCGGGAGGACCAAAAACATTCAGTACTTC. It yields the protein CASSQEEDSGRTKNIQYF.

The rearrangement uses TRBV29-1 and TRBJ2-5, with no clear D. V gave up 2 bases and J gave up 2 bases, with 6 bases separating them. Germline V gives CDR1 SQVTM, CDR2 ANQGSEA. The CDR3 is 12 amino acids. In DNA form, the CDR3 reads TGCAGCGTTGAACTTGTGCAAGAGACCCAGTACTTC. Amino acid sequence: CSVELVQETQYF.

This clonotype was recorded a few times. The chain couples TRBV7-2 to TRBJ2-5; possible D gene TRBD1, 5 bases. This CDR3 region has 15 residues. Germline values: CDR1 SGHTA, CDR2 FQGNSA. The germline V and J ends were trimmed by 1 base and 2 bases, with 11 bases remaining between them. CDR3 residues: CASSLDRILQETQYF. The CDR3 nucleotides are TGTGCCAGCAGCTTAGACAGGATACTTCAAGAGACCCAGTACTTC.

The chain couples TRBV9 to TRBJ2-2, with 7 bases identical to TRBD1. Germline-derived CDR1 and CDR2 are SGDLS and YYNGEE. V shed 0 bases and J 4 bases; nucleotides not matched to a gene: 3. The CDR3 is 15 amino acids. The CDR3 spells CASSVEGALTGELFF. The CDR3 bases are TGTGCCAGCAGCGTAGAGGGGGCTCTCACCGGGGAGCTGTTTTTT.

This clonotype was counted only a few times. V and J are TRBV7-9 and TRBJ2-7; D possibly uses TRBD1 or TRBD2 (5 bases each). CDR3 length equals 16 residues. Germline CDR1 reads SEHNR; CDR2 reads FQNEAQ (reference sequence). The V end lost 6 bases, the J end lost 0 bases, and 18 bases lay between the germline ends. The CDR3 reads CASRPNWGRDSYEQYF. CDR3 nucleotide sequence: TGTGCCAGCAGGCCAAACTGGGGACGGGACTCCTACGAGCAGTACTTC.